This T cell receptor beta chain originates from a study of T cell repertoires in cytomegalovirus infection. Study information: An indication of both CMV infection and matching HLA type came from public TCR beta signatures.

Regarding the study as a whole: Ex vivo, HLA-C-restricted CMV-specific TCR beta clonotypes prevailed over the rest of the response. Cumulative public TCR beta family frequency identified CMV carriers with the relevant HLA.

J was trimmed by 2 bases and V by 4 bases; bases with no gene match: 8. Germline V gene sequence: CDR1 SNHLY, CDR2 FYNNEI. The CDR3 has 16 residues. One entry per CDR3 protein, called by TCRdb with MiXCR from the reads. Seen here are about 68,000 distinct CDR3 sequences, about 22% observed once, and the top ten hold under 85%. This clonotype has only one observation. Its antigen is undetermined. Sequencing used PBMCs, sequenced either directly or after in vitro stimulation (not recorded which). The chain is built from TRBV2 and TRBJ2-1, with TRBD2 identical over 7 bases. The receptor's source is a human donor in good health (CMV status not recorded). Some clones in this sample may be carry-over from other donors' samples. CDR3 nucleotides: TGTGCCAGCAGTGGAATTCGACTAGCTGCCTACAATGAGCAGTTCTTC. Amino acid sequence: CASSGIRLAAYNEQFF.